This TCR beta chain was profiled in a study of shared clonotypes between healthy human individuals. This CDR3 spans 15 amino acids. Germline assignment: CDR1 SEHNR and CDR2 FQNEAQ (reference sequence). The V segment lost 5 bases and the J segment 6 bases; nucleotides outside the gene matches: 10. Replicate PCRs for sorted subsets used about 200 ng DNA; this equaled about 30,000 T cell genomes. This table comes from immunoSEQ multiplex PCR, and its TCRdb copy is limited to in-frame clones, with some not included. The sample includes approximately 1.9 million clones, 85% to 95% of them seen just once. Cells designated naive CD8 were CD45RO-negative and were positively selected for CCR7, with terminally differentiated effector memory CD45RA+ cells excluded.

The sequence was collected from a man between 18 and 35 years old in good health. Some clones in this sample may be carry-over from other donors' samples. V and J are TRBV7-9 and TRBJ2-1; TRBD2 matches at 7 bases. The sample taken for sequencing was naive CD8+ T cells from PBMCs. The CDR3 loop reads CASSPRDYQSNEQFF. Here the CDR3 DNA reads TGTGCCAGCAGCCCCCGGGACTATCAGAGCAATGAGCAGTTCTTC.